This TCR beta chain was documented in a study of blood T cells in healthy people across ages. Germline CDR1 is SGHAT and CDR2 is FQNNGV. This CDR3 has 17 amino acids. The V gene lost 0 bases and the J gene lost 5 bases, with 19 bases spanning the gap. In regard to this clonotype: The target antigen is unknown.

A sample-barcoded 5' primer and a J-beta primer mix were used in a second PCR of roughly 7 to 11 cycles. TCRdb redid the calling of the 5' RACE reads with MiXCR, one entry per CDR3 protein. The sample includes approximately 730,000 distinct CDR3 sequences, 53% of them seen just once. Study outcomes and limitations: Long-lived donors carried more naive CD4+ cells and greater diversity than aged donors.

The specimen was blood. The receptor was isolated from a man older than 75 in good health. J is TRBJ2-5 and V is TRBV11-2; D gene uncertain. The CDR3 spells CASSLDHYGGYRETQYF. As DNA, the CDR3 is TGTGCCAGCAGCTTAGATCACTATGGTGGTTACCGGGAGACCCAGTACTTC.